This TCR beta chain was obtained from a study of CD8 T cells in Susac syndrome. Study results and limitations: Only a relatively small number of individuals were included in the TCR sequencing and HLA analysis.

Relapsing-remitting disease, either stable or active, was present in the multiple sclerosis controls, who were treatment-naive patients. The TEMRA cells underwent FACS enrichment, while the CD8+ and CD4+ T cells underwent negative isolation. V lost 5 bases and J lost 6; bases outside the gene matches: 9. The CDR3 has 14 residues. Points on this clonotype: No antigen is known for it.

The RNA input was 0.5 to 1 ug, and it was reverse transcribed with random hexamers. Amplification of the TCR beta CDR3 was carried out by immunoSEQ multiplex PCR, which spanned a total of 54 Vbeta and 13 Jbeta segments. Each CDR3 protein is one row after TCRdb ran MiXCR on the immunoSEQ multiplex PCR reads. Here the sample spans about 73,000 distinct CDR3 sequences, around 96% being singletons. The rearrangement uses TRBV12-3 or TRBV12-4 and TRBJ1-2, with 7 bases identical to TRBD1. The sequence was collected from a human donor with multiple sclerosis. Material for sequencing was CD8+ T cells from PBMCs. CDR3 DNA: TGTGCCAGCAGTCTAACCCCACAGGGGAATGGCTACACCTTC. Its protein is CASSLTPQGNGYTF.